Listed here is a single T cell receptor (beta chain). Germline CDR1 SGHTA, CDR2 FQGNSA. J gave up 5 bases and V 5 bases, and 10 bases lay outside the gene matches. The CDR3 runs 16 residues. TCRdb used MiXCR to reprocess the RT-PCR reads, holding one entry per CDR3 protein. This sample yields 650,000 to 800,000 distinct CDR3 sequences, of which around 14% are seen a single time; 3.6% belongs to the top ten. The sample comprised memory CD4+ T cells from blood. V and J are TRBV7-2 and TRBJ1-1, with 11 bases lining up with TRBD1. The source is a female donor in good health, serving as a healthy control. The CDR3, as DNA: TGTGCCAGCAGCCCGGACAGGGGGCGATGGGCTACTGAAGCTTTCTTT. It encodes CASSPDRGRWATEAFF. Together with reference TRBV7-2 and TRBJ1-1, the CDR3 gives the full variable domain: GAGVSQSPSNKVTEKGKDVELRCDPISGHTALYWYRQSLGQGLEFLIYFQGNSAPDKSGLPSDRFSAERTGGSVSTLTIQRTQQEDSAVYLCASSPDRGRWATEAFFGQGTRLTVV.